This is a list of T cell receptor beta chains from one sample in a study of cytomegalovirus exposure and HLA in healthy donors. TCRdb's copy holds only in-frame clones and misses some; the assay was immunoSEQ multiplex PCR. The data show 170,000 or so clones, roughly 86% seen once. The sample was PBMCs. The receptor source for this set is a girl aged 5-17 years in good health and CMV-seropositive. Both conserved end residues are part of each CDR3. The order of the fields is V gene, D gene, J gene, clone size, CDR3 DNA, CDR3 protein. The D gene is left open where the match is weak. Where a row states a size, it is once, few, many or the class of an expanded clone; other rows omit it.

TRBV19	.	TRBJ1-2	.	TGTGCCAGTATGGAGAACTATGGCTACACCTTC	CASMENYGYTF
TRBV28	.	TRBJ1-1	few	TGTGCCAGCAGTTTTAGGAACACTGAAGCTTTCTTT	CASSFRNTEAFF
TRBV19	.	TRBJ2-3	.	TGTGCCACCACGCGGAATCGAGATACGCAGTATTTT	CATTRNRDTQYF
TRBV19	.	TRBJ1-2	.	TGTGCCAGTAACCCAGGGCCCCCCTATGGCTACACCTTC	CASNPGPPYGYTF
TRBV5-4	TRBD1	TRBJ1-2	.	TGTGCCAGCAGTCGACAGGGACTGTATGGCTACACCTTC	CASSRQGLYGYTF
TRBV11-2	TRBD2	TRBJ2-3	.	TGTGCCAGCAGCGACCATATTCGGCGGGGGAGCACAGATACGCAGTATTTT	CASSDHIRRGSTDTQYF
TRBV6-5	.	TRBJ1-6	.	TGTGCCAGCAGTTTAAGGGGCCAGAATAATTCACCCCTCCACTTT	CASSLRGQNNSPLHF
TRBV5-1	.	TRBJ1-2	once	TGCGCCAGCAGGGTGACAGTTTCGGCTAACTATGGCTACACCTTC	CASRVTVSANYGYTF
TRBV12-5	.	TRBJ2-7	once	TGTGCTAGTGGTCACCGGAGAGAGGCCTACGAGCAGTACTTC	CASGHRREAYEQYF
TRBV7-9	.	TRBJ1-1	.	TGTGCCAGCAGCTTTTACAGGAACACTGAAGCTTTCTTT	CASSFYRNTEAFF
TRBV9	.	TRBJ2-3	.	TGTGCCAGCAGCGTAGGGAGGGGAACAGATACGCAGTATTTT	CASSVGRGTDTQYF
TRBV6-5	.	TRBJ1-5	.	TGTGCCAGCAGTGCCGACAGTAGCAATCAGCCCCAGCATTTT	CASSADSSNQPQHF
TRBV2	.	TRBJ1-1	.	TGTGCCAGCAGTGACGCCGGGACACCAAACACTGAAGCTTTCTTT	CASSDAGTPNTEAFF
TRBV19	TRBD1	TRBJ1-1	once	TGTGCCAGTAGTATACGGGACAGTTCTAACACTGAAGCTTTCTTT	CASSIRDSSNTEAFF
TRBV5-1	.	TRBJ2-1	.	TGCGCCAGCAGCTTTGATGCGGGCAATGAGCAGTTCTTC	CASSFDAGNEQFF
TRBV11-2	.	TRBJ1-5	few	TGTGCCAGCAGCTTAGGGGGGGTGAATCAGCCCCAGCATTTT	CASSLGGVNQPQHF
TRBV4-1	.	TRBJ1-5	.	TGCGCCAGCAGCCCCAGGGCAGTATATAGCAATCAGCCCCAGCATTTT	CASSPRAVYSNQPQHF
TRBV2	.	TRBJ2-3	.	TGTGCCAGCAGTGATAAGGACTATTACACAGATACGCAGTATTTT	CASSDKDYYTDTQYF
TRBV6-1	.	TRBJ1-3	.	TGTGCCAGCAGCACAGACAGGATTCAAAACACCATATATTTT	CASSTDRIQNTIYF
TRBV10-3	TRBD1	TRBJ1-2	.	TGTGCCACCGGGACAGCCAACTATGGCTACACCTTC	CATGTANYGYTF
TRBV4-1	.	TRBJ2-3	.	TGCGCCAGCAGCCAAGAGGCACCAGATACGCAGTATTTT	CASSQEAPDTQYF
TRBV25-1	TRBD2	TRBJ2-7	.	TGTGCCAGCAGTGACTCCAGACTAGCGAATCTCAACGAGCAGTACTTC	CASSDSRLANLNEQYF
TRBV30	.	TRBJ1-4	.	TGTGCCTGGAGTGGTCGACAGATTAATGAAAAACTGTTTTTT	CAWSGRQINEKLFF
TRBV12-5	.	TRBJ2-7	once	TGTGCTAGTGGTTTGGTTACAGCCTCCCAGCAGTACTTC	CASGLVTASQQYF
TRBV11-2	TRBD1	TRBJ1-6	.	TGTGCCAGCAACTGGGACAGGGGCGAGATCTATAATTCACCCCTCCACTTT	CASNWDRGEIYNSPLHF
TRBV6-5	.	TRBJ2-1	few	TGTGCCAGCAGTCCAGATAACTCCTACAATGAGCAGTTCTTC	CASSPDNSYNEQFF
TRBV9	.	TRBJ1-3	.	TGTGCCAGCAGCGAACAGGGAGACGCTGGAAACACCATATATTTT	CASSEQGDAGNTIYF
TRBV2	.	TRBJ1-3	.	TGTGCCAGCACACAGACGGGGTCTGGAAACACCATATATTTT	CASTQTGSGNTIYF
TRBV5-1	TRBD1	TRBJ1-1	medium-sized	TGCGCCAGCAGCTCGGGACAGCCGAACACTGAAGCTTTCTTT	CASSSGQPNTEAFF
TRBV10-3	.	TRBJ2-6	.	TGTGCCATCAGTGGGGGCCAGGGCCACTCTGGGGCCAACGTCCTGACTTTC	CAISGGQGHSGANVLTF
TRBV6-5	TRBD1	TRBJ2-5	.	TGTGCCAGCAGGACCGGGACAGGACAAGAGACCCAGTACTTC	CASRTGTGQETQYF
TRBV12-5	.	TRBJ2-7	.	TGTGCTAGTGGTTTTAGGGGCTACGAGCAGTACTTC	CASGFRGYEQYF